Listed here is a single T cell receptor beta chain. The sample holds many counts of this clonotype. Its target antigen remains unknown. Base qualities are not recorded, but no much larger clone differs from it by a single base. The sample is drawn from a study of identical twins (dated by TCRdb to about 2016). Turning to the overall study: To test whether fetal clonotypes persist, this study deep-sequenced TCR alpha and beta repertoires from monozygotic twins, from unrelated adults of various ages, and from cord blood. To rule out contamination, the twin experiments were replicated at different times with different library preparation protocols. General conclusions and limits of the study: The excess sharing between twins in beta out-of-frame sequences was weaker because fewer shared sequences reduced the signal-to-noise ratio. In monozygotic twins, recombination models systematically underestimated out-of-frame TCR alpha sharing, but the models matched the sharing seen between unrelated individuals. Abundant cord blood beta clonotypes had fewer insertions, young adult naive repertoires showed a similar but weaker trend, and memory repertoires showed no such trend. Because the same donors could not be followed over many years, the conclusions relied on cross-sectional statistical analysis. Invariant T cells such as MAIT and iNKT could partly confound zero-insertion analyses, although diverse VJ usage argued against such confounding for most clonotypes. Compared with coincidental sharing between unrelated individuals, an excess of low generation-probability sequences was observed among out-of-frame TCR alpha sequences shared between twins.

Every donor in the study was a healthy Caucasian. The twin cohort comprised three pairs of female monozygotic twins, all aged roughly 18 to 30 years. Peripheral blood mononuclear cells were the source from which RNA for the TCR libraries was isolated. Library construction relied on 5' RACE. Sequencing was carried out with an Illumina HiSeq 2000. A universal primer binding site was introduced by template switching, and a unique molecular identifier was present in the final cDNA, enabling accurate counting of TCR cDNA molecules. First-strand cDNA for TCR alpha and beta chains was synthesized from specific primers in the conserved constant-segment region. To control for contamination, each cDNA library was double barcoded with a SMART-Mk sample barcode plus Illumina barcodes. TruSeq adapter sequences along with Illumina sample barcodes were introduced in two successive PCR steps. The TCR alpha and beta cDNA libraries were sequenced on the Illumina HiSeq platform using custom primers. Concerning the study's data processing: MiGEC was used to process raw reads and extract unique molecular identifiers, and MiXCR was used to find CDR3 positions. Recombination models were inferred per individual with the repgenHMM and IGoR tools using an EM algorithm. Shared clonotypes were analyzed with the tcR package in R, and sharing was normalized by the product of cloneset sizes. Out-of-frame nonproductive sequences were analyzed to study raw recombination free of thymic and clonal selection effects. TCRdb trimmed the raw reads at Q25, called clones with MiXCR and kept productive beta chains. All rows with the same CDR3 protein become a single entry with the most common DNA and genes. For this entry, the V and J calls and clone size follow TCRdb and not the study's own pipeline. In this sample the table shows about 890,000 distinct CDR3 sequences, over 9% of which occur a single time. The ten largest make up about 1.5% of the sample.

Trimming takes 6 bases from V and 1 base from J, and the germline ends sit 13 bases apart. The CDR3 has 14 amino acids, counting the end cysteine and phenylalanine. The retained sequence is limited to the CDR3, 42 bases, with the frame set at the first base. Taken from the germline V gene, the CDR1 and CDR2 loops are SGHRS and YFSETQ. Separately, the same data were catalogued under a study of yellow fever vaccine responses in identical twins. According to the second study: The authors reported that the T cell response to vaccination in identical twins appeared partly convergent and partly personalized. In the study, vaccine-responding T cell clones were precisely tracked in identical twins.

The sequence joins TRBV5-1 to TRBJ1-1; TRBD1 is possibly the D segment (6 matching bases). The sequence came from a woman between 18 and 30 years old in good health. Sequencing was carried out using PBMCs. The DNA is TGCGCCAGCACCAAGCCGGGACAGAACACTGAAGCTTTCTTT. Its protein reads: CASTKPGQNTEAFF. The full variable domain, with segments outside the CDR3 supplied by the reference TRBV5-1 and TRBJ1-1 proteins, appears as KAGVTQTPRYLIKTRGQQVTLSCSPISGHRSVSWYQQTPGQGLQFLFEYFSETQRNKGNFPGRFSGRQFSNSRSEMNVSTLELGDSALYLCASTKPGQNTEAFFGQGTRLTVV.